These T cell receptor beta chains were read from a single sample in a study of T cell changes during pregnancy in multiple sclerosis. Repertoires were generated with immunoSEQ multiplex PCR, while TCRdb's copy carries only in-frame clones and drops some. Of more than 80,000 clones listed, roughly 92% are singletons. The sequenced sample was peripheral blood, obtained after pregnancy. The receptors were gathered from a female donor with multiple sclerosis, enrolled in a pregnancy study. CDR3s include the opening cysteine and the closing phenylalanine or tryptophan. Fields, in order: CDR3 protein, CDR3 DNA, CDR3 length, V gene, D gene, clone size, J gene. D genes are given only for firm matches. The size of a clone is reported for some rows only, either as once, few or many, or as a class for expanded clones.

CAWKREETQYF,TGTGCCTGGAAGAGGGAGGAGACCCAGTACTTC,11,TRBV30,.,.,TRBJ2-5
CASSSGGLASYNEQFF,TGCGCCAGCAGCTCTGGAGGACTAGCTTCCTACAATGAGCAGTTCTTC,16,TRBV5-1,TRBD2,.,TRBJ2-1
CASGWRNEKLFF,TGTGCCAGCGGTTGGAGGAATGAAAAACTGTTTTTT,12,TRBV28,.,few,TRBJ1-4
CASRPTLTSYNEQFF,TGTGCCAGTAGACCGACTTTGACTTCCTACAATGAGCAGTTCTTC,15,TRBV19,.,.,TRBJ2-1
CASSLDRGPNYGYTF,TGTGCCAGCAGCTTGGACAGGGGGCCTAACTATGGCTACACCTTC,15,TRBV5-5,TRBD1,.,TRBJ1-2
CAWSVWLQETQYF,TGTGCCTGGAGTGTATGGCTTCAAGAGACCCAGTACTTC,13,TRBV30,.,.,TRBJ2-5
CASSVGTLSSYEQYF,TGTGCCAGCAGTGTAGGGACTCTCAGCTCCTACGAGCAGTACTTC,15,TRBV6-1,.,once,TRBJ2-7
CASSLGGVGGFDEQFF,TGTGCCAGCAGCTTAGGTGGGGTCGGGGGGTTCGATGAGCAGTTCTTC,16,TRBV7-9,TRBD2,.,TRBJ2-1
CASSSSQGYLIF,TGCGCCAGCAGCTCATCACAGGGGTATCTGATCTTC,12,TRBV5-1,TRBD1,.,TRBJ2-1
CASSLPQGLGSPLHF,TGTGCCAGCAGTTTACCCCAGGGTTTAGGATCACCCCTCCACTTT,15,TRBV6-5,.,.,TRBJ1-6
CASSFRTSGGAKNEQFF,TGCGCCAGCAGCTTTAGGACTAGCGGGGGGGCGAAAAATGAGCAGTTCTTC,17,TRBV5-1,TRBD2,.,TRBJ2-1